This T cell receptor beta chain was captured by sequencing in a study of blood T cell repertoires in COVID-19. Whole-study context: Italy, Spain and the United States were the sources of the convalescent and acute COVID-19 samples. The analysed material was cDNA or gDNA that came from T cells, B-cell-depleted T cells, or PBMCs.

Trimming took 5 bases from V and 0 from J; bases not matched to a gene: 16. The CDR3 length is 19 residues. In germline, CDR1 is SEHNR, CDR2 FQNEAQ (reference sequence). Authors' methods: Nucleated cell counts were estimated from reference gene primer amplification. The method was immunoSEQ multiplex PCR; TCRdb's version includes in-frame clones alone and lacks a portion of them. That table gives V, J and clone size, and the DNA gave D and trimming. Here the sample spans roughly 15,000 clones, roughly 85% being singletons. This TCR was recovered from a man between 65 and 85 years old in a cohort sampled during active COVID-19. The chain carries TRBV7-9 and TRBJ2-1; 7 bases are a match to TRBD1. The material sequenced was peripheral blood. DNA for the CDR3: TGTGCCAGCAGCCCCCGGGACAGCCCTCTTCCTCACTCCTACAATGAGCAGTTCTTC. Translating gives CASSPRDSPLPHSYNEQFF.